This T cell receptor (beta chain) was sequenced during a study of CXCR3-negative and CXCR3-positive naive CD8 T cells (dated by TCRdb to about 2019). Turning to the overall study: Around 140 million TRB reads were obtained in total, roughly 1.5 +/- 0.3 million reads per library. Diversity and physicochemical repertoire analyses covered about a dozen donors pooled from two independent experiments. The TRBV-TRBJ cluster analysis covered naive subsets from roughly five donors and memory cells from 3 donors. What the work shows at the level of the full study, not this receptor alone: Similar TRBV-TRBJ usage was shown by naive CXCR3-negative and CXCR3-positive cells from the same donor, whereas distinct patterns were shown by memory cells. Because surface CD5, which has been linked to self-reactivity in mice, was comparable between naive subsets, TCR interaction strength was also inferred from TRB CDR3 physicochemical properties. Because CXCR3 expression was partially decreased after cryopreservation, freshly isolated PBMCs were used for most assays. Repertoire diversity was comparably high in both naive subsets but much lower in memory CD8+ T cells.

The CDR3 starts with the cysteine, ends with the phenylalanine, and has 14 residues. Nucleotide data are not available. Notes on this clonotype: Its antigen has not been determined.

Each CD8+ T cell subset was flow-sorted in triplicate, with approximately 300,000 cells per subset placed directly into RLT lysis buffer. Peripheral blood mononuclear cells were isolated from buffy coats using standard density gradient centrifugation. Total RNA was extracted from sorted cells with an RNeasy Mini Kit. The sample was run on a NextSeq 550. The Human TCR Profiling Kit (MiLaboratory) was used to make UMI-labeled 5' RACE TRB cDNA libraries. cDNA synthesis used the entire amount of extracted RNA, and PCR amplification then used the entire amount of cDNA produced. Libraries were prepared in parallel with an identical number of PCR cycles. Under the source paper's analysis protocol: With a requirement of at least two reads per UMI, MIGEC and MiXCR extracted about 48,000 +/- 9,800 unique UMI-labeled TRB cDNA molecules per library. On average, each library contained 40,000 +/- 10,000 functional in-frame TRB CDR3 nucleotide clonotypes without stop codons. After downsampling to 5000 UMI-labeled TRB molecules per sample, diversity metrics, including normalized Shannon-Wiener and Chao1, were computed in VDJtools. VDJtools computed clonotype-size-weighted physicochemical properties of the central five CDR3 residues: interaction energy, strength, volume and Kidera factor 4. TCRdb reprocessed the sequencing reads and holds a single record per CDR3 protein sequence, with no DNA. In this record, the V and J calls reflect TCRdb's handling and not the investigators' own analysis. The table for this sample records 20,000 to 25,000 distinct CDR3 sequences. Of the sample, about a fifth falls within the top ten clones.

This clonotype originated in a human donor in good health. Some clones in this sample may be carry-over from other donors' samples. The sample taken for sequencing was memory CD8+ T cells from blood. The sample's cell subset or site, from its label and the paper: conventional CD8+ memory T cells (TMEM), sorted as controls. The chain is assembled from TRBV12-3 or TRBV12-4 and TRBJ2-7; TCRdb reports TRBD1, a call that lacks DNA to check it against. CDR3 loop: CASSFVDSLYEQYF.